This TCR beta chain was profiled in a study of blood T cell repertoires in COVID-19. The repertoire was sequenced with immunoSEQ multiplex PCR; TCRdb's copy has only in-frame clones and lacks some. This sample has 250,000 or so clones, with roughly nine tenths found just once. The CDR3 runs 14 residues. Trimming removed 4 bases from V and 7 bases from J, with 16 bases in between. The germline CDR1 and CDR2 sequences are LGHDT and YNNKEL (reference sequence). The sample taken for sequencing was peripheral blood. This chain connects TRBV3-1 (or the pseudogene TRBV3-2) to TRBJ2-5; D may be TRBD2 (5 bases). The TCR was taken from a man aged 40-50 years with active or convalescent COVID-19. CDR3 DNA: TGTGCCAGCAGCCCGGGCGGGCTCCGGGGGACCCAGTACTTC. Its protein is CASSPGGLRGTQYF.